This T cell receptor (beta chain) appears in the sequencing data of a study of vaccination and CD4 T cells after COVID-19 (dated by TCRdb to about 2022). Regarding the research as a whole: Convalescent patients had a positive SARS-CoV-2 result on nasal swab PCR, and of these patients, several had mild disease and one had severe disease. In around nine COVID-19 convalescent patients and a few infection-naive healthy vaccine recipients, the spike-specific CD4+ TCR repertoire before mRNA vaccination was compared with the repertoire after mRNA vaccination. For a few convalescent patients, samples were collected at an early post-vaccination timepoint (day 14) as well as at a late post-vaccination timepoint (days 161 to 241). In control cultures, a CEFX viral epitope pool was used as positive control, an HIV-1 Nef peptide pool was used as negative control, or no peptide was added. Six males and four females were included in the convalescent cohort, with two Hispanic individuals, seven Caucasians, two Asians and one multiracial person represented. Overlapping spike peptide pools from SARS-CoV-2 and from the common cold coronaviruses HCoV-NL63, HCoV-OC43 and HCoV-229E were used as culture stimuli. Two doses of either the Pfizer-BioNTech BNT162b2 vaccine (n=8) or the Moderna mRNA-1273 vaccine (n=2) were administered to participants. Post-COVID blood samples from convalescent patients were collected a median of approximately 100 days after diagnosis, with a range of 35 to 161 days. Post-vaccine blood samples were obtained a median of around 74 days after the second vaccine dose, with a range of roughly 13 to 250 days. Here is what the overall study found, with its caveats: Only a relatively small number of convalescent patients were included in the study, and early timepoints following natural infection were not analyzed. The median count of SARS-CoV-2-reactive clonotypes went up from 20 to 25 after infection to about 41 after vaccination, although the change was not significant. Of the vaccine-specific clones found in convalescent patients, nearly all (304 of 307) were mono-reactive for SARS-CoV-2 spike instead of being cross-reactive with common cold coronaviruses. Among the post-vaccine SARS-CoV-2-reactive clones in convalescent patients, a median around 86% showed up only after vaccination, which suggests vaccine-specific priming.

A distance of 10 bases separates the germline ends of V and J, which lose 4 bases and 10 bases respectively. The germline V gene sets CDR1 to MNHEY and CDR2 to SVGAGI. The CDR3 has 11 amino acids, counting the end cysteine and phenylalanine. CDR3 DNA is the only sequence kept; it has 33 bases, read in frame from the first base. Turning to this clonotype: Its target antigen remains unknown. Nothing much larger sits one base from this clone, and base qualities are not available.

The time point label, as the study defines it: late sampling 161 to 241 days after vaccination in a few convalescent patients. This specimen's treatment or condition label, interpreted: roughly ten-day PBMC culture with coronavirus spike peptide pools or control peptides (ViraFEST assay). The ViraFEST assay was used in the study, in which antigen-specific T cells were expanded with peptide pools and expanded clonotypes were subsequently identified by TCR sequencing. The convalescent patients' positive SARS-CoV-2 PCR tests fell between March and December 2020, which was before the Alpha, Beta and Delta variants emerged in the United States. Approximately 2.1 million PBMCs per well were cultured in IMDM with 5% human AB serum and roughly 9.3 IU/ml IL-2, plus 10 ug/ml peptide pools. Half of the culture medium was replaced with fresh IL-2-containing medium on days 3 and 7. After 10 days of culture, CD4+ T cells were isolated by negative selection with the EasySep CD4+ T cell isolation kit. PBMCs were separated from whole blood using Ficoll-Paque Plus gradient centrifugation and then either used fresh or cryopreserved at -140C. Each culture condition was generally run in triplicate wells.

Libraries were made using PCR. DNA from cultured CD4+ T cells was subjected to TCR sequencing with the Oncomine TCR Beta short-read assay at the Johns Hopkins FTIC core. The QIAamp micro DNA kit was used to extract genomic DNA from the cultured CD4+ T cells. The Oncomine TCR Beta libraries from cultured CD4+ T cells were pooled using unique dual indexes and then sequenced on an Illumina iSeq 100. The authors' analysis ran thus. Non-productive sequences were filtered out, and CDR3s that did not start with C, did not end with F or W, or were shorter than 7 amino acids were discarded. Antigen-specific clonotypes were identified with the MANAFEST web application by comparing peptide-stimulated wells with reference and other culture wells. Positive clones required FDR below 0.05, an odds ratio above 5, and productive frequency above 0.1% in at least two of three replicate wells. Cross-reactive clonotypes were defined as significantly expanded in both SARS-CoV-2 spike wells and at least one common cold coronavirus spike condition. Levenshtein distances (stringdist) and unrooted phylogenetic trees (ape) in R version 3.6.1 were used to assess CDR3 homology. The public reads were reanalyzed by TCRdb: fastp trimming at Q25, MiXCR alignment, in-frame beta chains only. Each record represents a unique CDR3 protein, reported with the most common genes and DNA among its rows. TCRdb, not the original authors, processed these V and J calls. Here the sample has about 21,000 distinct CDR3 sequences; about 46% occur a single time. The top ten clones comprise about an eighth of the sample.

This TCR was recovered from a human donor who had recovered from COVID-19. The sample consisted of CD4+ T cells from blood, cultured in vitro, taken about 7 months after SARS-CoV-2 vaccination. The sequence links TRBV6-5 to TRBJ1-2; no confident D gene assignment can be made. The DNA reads TGTGCCAGCAGTTCTGTCGGGATCTACACCTTC. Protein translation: CASSSVGIYTF.